This TCR beta chain was observed in a study of identical twins. The CDR3 extends over 13 amino acids. Germline CDR1 MNHEY, CDR2 SMNVEV (reference sequence). Trimming at V came to 4 bases and at J to 11 bases, leaving 8 bases not matched to a gene. Findings and limits, study-wide: While abundant cord blood beta clonotypes carried fewer insertions, memory repertoires showed no such pattern. Modelling approaches yielded underestimates of out-of-frame TCR alpha sharing between monozygotic twins.

A universal primer site was added by template switching, and unique molecular identifiers were carried by the cDNA. TCRdb itself ran the 5' RACE reads through MiXCR, one entry per CDR3 protein. The data hold 1.5 million to 2 million distinct CDR3 sequences, with roughly a third observed a single time. Points on this clonotype: Its target is not known. A single base separates this from a much larger clone, so it may be a read error.

This TCR was recovered from a newborn girl in good health. Source material: cord blood. The rearrangement links TRBV27 to TRBJ2-5; TRBD2 matches 9 bases. CDR3 sequence (DNA): TGTGCCAGCAGTTCTAGCGGGGACAATGAGCAGTACTTC. It codes for CASSSSGDNEQYF.